The source of this TCR beta chain is a study of CD8 T cells in Susac syndrome. This clonotype came up once. Random hexamers were used to reverse transcribe about 0.5 to 1 ug of RNA. One entry per CDR3 protein results from TCRdb running MiXCR on the immunoSEQ multiplex PCR reads. This sample has roughly 200,000 distinct CDR3 sequences, with just under 95% found just once. In germline, CDR1 is SEHNR, CDR2 FQNEAQ (reference sequence). This CDR3 has 17 residues. Germline trimming cut 5 bases from V and 4 bases from J; bases unmatched to any gene: 9. The chain is built from TRBV7-9 and TRBJ2-1; TRBD2 matches 12 bases. The sequenced material came from CD4+ T cells from PBMCs. This sequence was found in a human donor in good health. In nucleotides, the CDR3 is TGTGCCAGCAGCCTAGGGGGACTAGCGGGCTTATACAATGAGCAGTTCTTC. Its protein product is CASSLGGLAGLYNEQFF.